The 17 T cell receptor beta chains below were found in one sample sequenced in a study of blood T cell repertoires in COVID-19. Profiling relied on immunoSEQ multiplex PCR, and the TCRdb table lists in-frame clones only, not all of them. The sample yields under 100,000 clones, 70% to 90% seen once. The sample taken for sequencing was peripheral blood. The source is a human donor in a cohort sampled during active COVID-19.

The rearrangement joins TRBV6-1 to TRBJ1-2, with unresolved D. There are 12 residues in the CDR3. Germline V gives CDR1 MNHNS, CDR2 SASEGT. V dropped 2 bases and J dropped 2 bases, with 3 bases sitting between them. For the CDR3, the DNA is TGTGCCAGCAGTGAACGGAACTATGGCTACACCTTC. Protein: CASSERNYGYTF.

The chain employs TRBV19 and TRBJ2-2, with 9 bases identical to TRBD2. Germline trimming cut 11 bases from V and 3 bases from J; bases unmatched to any gene: 13. Germline V gene sequence: CDR1 LNHDA, CDR2 SQIVND (reference sequence). CDR3 length: 16 residues. The CDR3 nucleotides read TGTGCCTCAGGCGGAGGCATAGCGGGGGACACCGGGGAGCTGTTTTTT. Translated: CASGGGIAGDTGELFF.

The chain combines TRBV12-3 or TRBV12-4 with TRBJ1-2; D may be TRBD1 (5 bases). This CDR3 contains 12 residues. V shed 4 bases and J shed 6 bases, with 9 bases lying between them. The CDR3, as DNA: TGTGCCAGCAGTTGGAAGGGGAATGGCTACACCTTC. Protein sequence: CASSWKGNGYTF.

The chain joins TRBV28 to TRBJ2-4; a possible D gene is TRBD1 (5 bases). Germline lookup yields CDR1 MDHEN and CDR2 SYDVKM. V lost 2 bases and J lost 1, with 15 bases in between. The CDR3 runs to 17 residues. The CDR3 DNA is TGTGCCAGCAGTTTAAGTCCACTGTGGGGCGCCAAAAACATTCAGTACTTC. Its protein is CASSLSPLWGAKNIQYF.

The chain recombines TRBV9 with TRBJ2-2, with 8 bases matching TRBD2. Trimming at V came to 0 bases and at J to 7 bases, leaving 8 bases not matched to a gene. The CDR3 is 16 residues long. CDR1 is SGDLS and CDR2 is YYNGEE in the germline V gene. The CDR3 coding sequence is TGTGCCAGCAGCGTAGCGGTAACGGGGGGGATCGGGGAGCTGTTTTTT. Amino acid sequence: CASSVAVTGGIGELFF.

The chain links TRBV15 to TRBJ1-4, with D hard to call. The length of the CDR3 is 14 residues. The V end was cut by 0 bases, the J end by 6 bases, with 8 bases between. Germline V gene sequence: CDR1 LNHNV, CDR2 YYDKDF (reference sequence). CDR3 amino acids: CATSRDLADEKLFF. The CDR3 bases are TGTGCCACCAGCAGAGATTTGGCAGATGAAAAACTGTTTTTT.

V usage is TRBV30 and J usage is TRBJ2-2, with D maybe TRBD1 (6 bases). Germline lookup yields CDR1 GTSNPN and CDR2 SVGIG (reference sequence). This CDR3 comprises 13 residues. V lost 4 bases, J lost 4 bases, and 10 bases lay in between. CDR3 sequence: CAWIPQGTGELFF. DNA of the CDR3: TGTGCCTGGATCCCACAGGGCACCGGGGAGCTGTTTTTT.

The J gene is TRBJ1-5, the V gene TRBV4-3; D is perhaps TRBD1 (6 bases). Between the trimmed V and J ends, which lost 1 base and 4 bases, there was a span of 11 bases. Per the germline V gene, CDR1 is LGHNA and CDR2 is YSLEER. This CDR3 comprises 15 residues. CDR3 loop: CASSQVGGRNQPQHF. The CDR3, as DNA: TGCGCCAGCAGCCAAGTGGGGGGGCGGAATCAGCCCCAGCATTTT.

This clone was seen only once. The genes are TRBV28 and TRBJ1-2; weak D call: TRBD1 (5 bases). Trimming left V 3 bases short and J 0 bases short, with 11 bases between. The germline V gene encodes CDR1 MDHEN and CDR2 SYDVKM. The CDR3 is 15 amino acids. CDR3: CASSFAVGANYGYTF. The CDR3 nucleotides are TGTGCCAGCAGTTTCGCTGTAGGGGCTAACTATGGCTACACCTTC.

CDR3 amino acids: CRAGGGNEQFF. In DNA, the CDR3 is TGCAGGGCAGGGGGAGGCAATGAGCAGTTCTTC. The J gene is TRBJ2-1, the V gene TRBV20-1; TRBD1 might be the D (7 bases). Germline loops: CDR1 DFQATT, CDR2 SNEGSKA (reference sequence). This CDR3 spans 11 amino acids.

The chain has TRBV30 and TRBJ1-2, with a weak D call TRBD1 (5 bases). This CDR3 has 14 amino acids. Between the trimmed V and J ends, which lost 7 bases and 2 bases, there was a span of 17 bases. Germline assignment: CDR1 GTSNPN and CDR2 SVGIG (reference sequence). The CDR3 DNA sequence: TGTGCCTCGCCCACGGGGGTTTCCAACTATGGCTACACCTTC. It is translated as CASPTGVSNYGYTF.

This chain uses TRBV7-9 with TRBJ2-4, with D perhaps matching TRBD2 (7 bases). From germline, CDR1 is SEHNR and CDR2 FQNEAQ (reference sequence). The V end was cut by 5 bases, the J end by 8 bases, with 10 bases between. CDR3 length equals 12 residues. The CDR3 loop reads CASSLGGDIQYF. The CDR3 DNA is TGTGCCAGCAGCCTAGGGGGGGACATTCAGTACTTC.

The V and J genes are TRBV18 and TRBJ2-1, with 7 bases that match TRBD2. This CDR3 has 15 residues. Germline loops: CDR1 KGHSH, CDR2 LQKENI. V shed 3 bases, J shed 7 bases, and the junction held 9 bases outside the gene matches. The CDR3 loop reads CASSPGGGTGNEQFF. The CDR3 bases are TGTGCCAGCTCACCCGGGGGAGGGACTGGTAATGAGCAGTTCTTC.

The chain has TRBV13 and TRBJ1-1, with 7 bases aligning to TRBD1. After removal of 4 bases from V and 1 base from J, the junction contained 12 bases not matched to a gene. From germline, CDR1 is PRHDT and CDR2 FYEKMQ (reference sequence). This CDR3 has 17 residues. CDR3 residues: CASSSPSQGPGNTEAFF. In DNA form, the CDR3 reads TGTGCCAGCAGCTCCCCATCACAGGGGCCGGGGAACACTGAAGCTTTCTTT.

This clone was recorded a few times. The chain carries TRBV9 and TRBJ1-1, with 10 bases fitting TRBD1. This CDR3 is built from 18 residues. V gave up 4 bases and J gave up 0 bases; unmatched junction bases: 12. Germline CDR1 and CDR2: SGDLS and YYNGEE. CDR3 loop: CASSPNPGTGVMNTEAFF. Written as DNA, the CDR3 is TGTGCCAGCAGCCCGAACCCCGGGACAGGGGTAATGAACACTGAAGCTTTCTTT. The complete variable domain, with remaining parts taken from reference TRBV9 and TRBJ1-1, reads DSGVTQTPKHLITATGQRVTLRCSPRSGDLSVYWYQQSLDQGLQFLIQYYNGEERAKGNILERFSAQQFPDLHSELNLSSLELGDSALYFCASSPNPGTGVMNTEAFFGQGTRLTVV.

V gene TRBV27 combines with J gene TRBJ1-2; 7 bases are a match to TRBD1. This CDR3 has 14 amino acids. V lost 5 bases, J lost 5 bases, and 8 bases stayed unmatched. Germline loops: CDR1 MNHEY, CDR2 SMNVEV (reference sequence). CDR3 nucleotide sequence: TGTGCCAGCAGTCTAAACAGGGGCAATTATGGCTACACCTTC. This gives the protein CASSLNRGNYGYTF.

The chain is built from TRBV11-2 and TRBJ2-2; 7 nucleotides match TRBD1. From germline, CDR1 is SGHAT and CDR2 FQNNGV. The CDR3 is 14 amino acids. With 3 bases clipped from V and 4 bases from J, the junction kept 2 bases outside the gene matches. The CDR3 DNA is TGTGCCAGCAGCTTTTACAGGGGCACCGGGGAGCTGTTTTTT. Translating gives CASSFYRGTGELFF.